One and the same sample provided the 15 T cell receptor beta chains below, sequenced in a study of PD-1 blockade in classical Hodgkin lymphoma (TCRdb year 2020). The intended sense of this specimen's time point label: cycle 1 day 1 (C1D1), immediately before nivolumab initiation. Relapse after autologous stem cell transplantation had occurred in all trial patients, and cohorts A, B and C were distinguished by prior brentuximab vedotin exposure. Library creation used the immunoSEQ multiplex PCR assay. This immuneACCESS table, as held by TCRdb, lists in-frame sequences with V and J called but not all clones. Of the missing ones, under half trace to an unresolved V gene in checked studies; the others have no known cause. This sample holds about 75,000 clones; just over 90% were observed only once. Together, the top ten hold approximately 8.2% of the sample. The sequencing used peripheral blood mononuclear cells (PBMCs), collected at baseline. The receptors shown here come from a human donor with classical Hodgkin lymphoma.

This clone was seen only once. The rearrangement uses TRBV21-1 and TRBJ1-5; no DNA check was done on the table's D call, TRBD1. TRBV21-1 is a pseudogene locus. The CDR3 extends over 17 amino acids. The CDR3 is CASSKTGTGSNNQPQHF. The CDR3 DNA sequence: TGTGCCAGCAGCAAAACGGGGACAGGGTCCAACAATCAGCCCCAGCATTTT.

The chain couples TRBV27 to TRBJ1-5, with 7 nucleotides matching TRBD1. V shed 9 bases, J shed 2 bases, and the junction held 10 bases outside the gene matches. Germline V gives CDR1 MNHEY, CDR2 SMNVEV (reference sequence). CDR3 length equals 15 residues. The CDR3: CASPPPTGGNQPQHF. CDR3 DNA sequence: TGTGCCAGTCCTCCCCCAACAGGGGGCAATCAGCCCCAGCATTTT.

The chain is built from TRBV30 and TRBJ1-2; a weak D match, TRBD1 (5 bases). The CDR3 runs 12 residues. V was clipped by 2 bases and J by 8 bases, with 12 bases between them. Germline V gene lookup returns CDR1 GTSNPN and CDR2 SVGIG (reference sequence). CDR3 amino acids: CAWSFAGQGYTF. The CDR3 coding sequence is TGTGCCTGGAGTTTCGCAGGGCAAGGCTACACCTTC.

The chain joins TRBV7-2 to TRBJ2-1; no clear D. The ends were cut back, 3 bases at V and 7 bases at J, with 10 bases in the middle. The CDR3 is 13 residues long. Per germline, CDR1 SGHTA and CDR2 FQGNSA. CDR3 sequence: CASSFARSNEQFF. The CDR3 DNA sequence: TGTGCCAGCAGCTTCGCCCGGTCAAATGAGCAGTTCTTC.

There are a few counts of this clone. The V and J genes are TRBV28 and TRBJ2-2; D possibly corresponds to TRBD1 (6 bases). V was cut by 5 bases and J by 4 bases, with 14 bases left in between. The germline gives CDR1 MDHEN, CDR2 SYDVKM. The CDR3 runs to 15 residues. In DNA form, the CDR3 reads TGTGCCAGCAGTGGGCAGGGGCTCTCCACCGGGGAGCTGTTTTTT. Encoded protein: CASSGQGLSTGELFF.

The rearrangement links TRBV7-3 to TRBJ1-2; D gene uncertain. Deletions cut 5 bases from V and 2 bases from J, with 9 bases between. Germline V CDR1 and CDR2: SGHTA, FQGTGA. This CDR3 is 13 amino acids long. The CDR3 nucleotides are TGTGCCAGCAGCCCAGACAAAAACTATGGCTACACCTTC. Translated: CASSPDKNYGYTF.

The chain is built from TRBV6-5 and TRBJ2-7, with D possibly matching TRBD1 (5 bases). Looked up from germline, CDR1 is MNHEY and CDR2 is SVGAGI. The CDR3 sequence is 15 residues long. V lost 0 bases and J 2 bases, leaving 11 bases between the germline ends. The CDR3 DNA follows: TGTGCCAGCAGTTACTCGGGGCCAGGGACCTACGAGCAGTACTTC. Translated, it gives CASSYSGPGTYEQYF.

This sequence joins TRBV19 and TRBJ1-2, with D perhaps TRBD1 (6 bases). Germline V gene sequence: CDR1 LNHDA, CDR2 SQIVND (reference sequence). The ends were cut back, 4 bases at V and 4 bases at J, with 13 bases in the middle. The CDR3 runs 14 residues. The CDR3 spells CASSRGHRAYGYTF. CDR3 DNA: TGTGCCAGTAGTAGGGGACATCGGGCCTATGGCTACACCTTC.

The rearrangement joins TRBV4-3 to TRBJ2-3; a weak D match, TRBD1 (6 bases). The germline CDR1 and CDR2 sequences are LGHNA and YSLEER. The CDR3 is made up of 15 amino acids. Trimming stripped 4 bases from V and 3 bases from J, with 14 bases between. The CDR3 loop reads CASSPRQVSTDTQYF. CDR3 nucleotides: TGCGCCAGCAGCCCCCGACAGGTTTCAACAGATACGCAGTATTTT.

V gene TRBV6-5 combines with J gene TRBJ2-2; D tentatively fits TRBD1 or TRBD2 (5 bases each). This CDR3 is 15 amino acids long. Germline CDR1 reads MNHEY; CDR2 reads SVGAGI. The V end lost 4 bases, the J end lost 4 bases, and 13 bases lay between the germline ends. CDR3 nucleotides: TGTGCCAGCAGTTCAACGGGGACCGGCACCGGGGAGCTGTTTTTT. This translates into CASSSTGTGTGELFF.

The chain joins TRBV5-4 to TRBJ2-5; TRBD1 aligns across 10 bases. Germline values: CDR1 SGHNT, CDR2 YYREEE (reference sequence). The trim removed 0 bases at V and 5 bases at J, leaving 1 base unmatched. The CDR3 has 14 residues. CDR3 in amino acids: CASSLGDRGETQYF. The CDR3 nucleotides are TGTGCCAGCAGCTTGGGGGACAGGGGTGAGACCCAGTACTTC.

A single count supports this clone. This sequence joins TRBV7-8 and TRBJ2-3, with a tentative D call TRBD2 (5 bases). Trimming pared 1 base from V and 4 bases from J, leaving 9 bases between. The CDR3 consists of 14 residues. Germline lookup yields CDR1 SGHVS and CDR2 FQNEAQ. The CDR3 region is CASSLEMRADTQYF. The CDR3 DNA reads TGTGCCAGCAGCTTAGAGATGAGGGCAGATACGCAGTATTTT.

The CDR3 DNA follows: TGCAGTGCTAGAGTCTTAACGGAGCAGTTCTTC. Translating it yields CSARVLTEQFF. The chain combines TRBV20-1 with TRBJ2-1; D remains ambiguous. The germline CDR1 and CDR2 sequences are DFQATT and SNEGSKA (reference sequence). Trimming pared 1 base from V and 10 bases from J, leaving 8 bases between. The CDR3 extends over 11 amino acids.

The rearrangement joins TRBV5-1 to TRBJ2-3; no clear D. Trimming took off 0 bases at V and 4 bases at J, with 15 bases between the two ends. CDR3 length: 16 amino acids. Germline assignment: CDR1 SGHRS and CDR2 YFSETQ. The CDR3 sequence: CASSLDSPRTADTQYF. The CDR3 bases are TGCGCCAGCAGCTTGGATTCCCCCAGGACGGCAGATACGCAGTATTTT.

This clone occurred once. The chain joins TRBV5-6 to TRBJ1-2; D ambiguous. Per germline, CDR1 SGHDT and CDR2 YYEEEE. The CDR3 consists of 13 residues. With 4 bases removed from V and 6 bases from J, the gap between germline ends came to 13 bases. CDR3 DNA: TGTGCCAGCAGCACCCGGGCGGGAAATGGCTACACCTTC. Residues: CASSTRAGNGYTF.